These T cell receptor beta chains were read from a single sample in a study of OX40 agonist ivuxolimab in advanced cancers. Clones were read by immunoSEQ multiplex PCR, and TCRdb kept only the in-frame ones, dropping some. The data show fewer than 35,000 clones, with about four fifths seen just once and 20% to 25% held by the top ten. The sequenced sample was CD4+ or CD8+ T cells sorted from blood, obtained in a trial of the OX40 agonist ivuxolimab. These receptors were obtained from an adult with an advanced solid tumor such as melanoma, head and neck, liver or kidney cancer. CDR3s include the opening cysteine and the closing phenylalanine or tryptophan. A D gene is named only where the DNA matches it firmly. Some rows mark clone size as missing; the rest say once, few, many or name a class of expanded clone.

j_gene	d_gene	abundance	v_gene	CDR3nt	CDR3aa
TRBJ1-2	-	-	TRBV14	TGTGCCAGCAGCCAAAGAAAAGCCGGAGGCTACACCTTC	CASSQRKAGGYTF
TRBJ2-1	-	-	TRBV9	TGTGCCAGCAGCGTAGGACAGGCCCCTCCGGAGCAGTTCTTC	CASSVGQAPPEQFF
TRBJ1-2	-	-	TRBV25-1	TGTGCCAGCAGTGAACGGGGGCGCGACTATGGCTACACCTTC	CASSERGRDYGYTF
TRBJ2-7	-	-	TRBV29-1	TGCAGCGTGATGACCAGCAGCGAGCAGTACTTC	CSVMTSSEQYF
TRBJ1-1	TRBD1	-	TRBV25-1	TGTGCCAGCAGTGGACAGGGTAACACTGAAGCTTTCTTT	CASSGQGNTEAFF
TRBJ1-5	TRBD1	-	TRBV5-4	TGTGCCAGCAGCGCGAGGACAGGGGGGAATAGCAATCAGCCCCAGCATTTT	CASSARTGGNSNQPQHF
TRBJ1-1	-	-	TRBV30	TGTGCCTTAACCCGGGGAGGCACTGAAGCTTTCTTT	CALTRGGTEAFF
TRBJ1-3	-	-	TRBV28	TGTGCCAGCCTCGGACCGTCCTCTGGAAACACCATATATTTT	CASLGPSSGNTIYF
TRBJ1-6	-	-	TRBV5-1	TGCGCCAGCAGCTCCGGACAAGCCGTCTCACCCCTCCACTTT	CASSSGQAVSPLHF
TRBJ2-4	-	-	TRBV4-1	TGCGCCAGCAGCCGAAACAGGGAGCCTGGGGACATTCAGTACTTC	CASSRNREPGDIQYF
TRBJ1-2	-	-	TRBV10-3	TGTGCCATAGGGAAAGTCGATGGCTACACCTTC	CAIGKVDGYTF
TRBJ2-2	-	few	TRBV29-1	TGCAGCGTGGGCTACACCGGGGAGCTGTTTTTT	CSVGYTGELFF
TRBJ1-1	-	-	TRBV30	TGTGCCTGGAGTGTATACCTCCAAGAAGCTTTCTTT	CAWSVYLQEAFF
TRBJ2-2	TRBD1	-	TRBV28	TGTGCCAGCAGTTTACTCGGACAGGGGAGAGGCACCGGGGAGCTGTTTTTT	CASSLLGQGRGTGELFF
TRBJ2-2	-	-	TRBV5-6	TGTGCCAGCAGATTCACAGGGACCAACACCGGGGAGCTGTTTTTT	CASRFTGTNTGELFF
TRBJ2-1	-	-	TRBV5-1	TGCGCCAGCACCCCCCTCGGGGGGCCGTCCTACAATGAGCAGTTCTTC	CASTPLGGPSYNEQFF
TRBJ2-5	-	-	TRBV10-2	TGCGCCAGCAGTGAGTCCCGCGGGTCGGAGACCCAGTACTTC	CASSESRGSETQYF
TRBJ2-7	TRBD2	-	TRBV6-5	TGTGCCAGCAGTTTGCGACCGGGACTAGCGGGCCTCGGGAAGTACTTC	CASSLRPGLAGLGKYF
TRBJ2-1	-	-	TRBV5-8	TGTGCCAGCAATCTCGGGGGCGAGTTCTTC	CASNLGGEFF
TRBJ1-3	-	-	TRBV5-1	TGCGCCAGCAGCCCTGGCGTAGCGACCGGAAACACCATATATTTT	CASSPGVATGNTIYF
TRBJ2-6	-	-	TRBV7-9	TGTGCCAGTTCTGGGGCCAACGTCCTGACTTTC	CASSGANVLTF
TRBJ2-7	TRBD1	-	TRBV5-1	TGCGCCAGCAGCTCCGGGACAGGGCCCTACGAGCAGTACTTC	CASSSGTGPYEQYF
TRBJ1-2	-	once	TRBV19	TGTGCCAGTAGACAGGGATCCAGCTATGGCTACACCTTC	CASRQGSSYGYTF
TRBJ2-2	-	-	TRBV10-3	TGTGCCACCCGGACGAGTGAGGGTTCCGGGGAGCTGTTTTTT	CATRTSEGSGELFF
TRBJ2-1	-	once	TRBV13	TGTGCCAGCAGGACGGGACTGCGTGACAATGAGCAGTTCTTC	CASRTGLRDNEQFF